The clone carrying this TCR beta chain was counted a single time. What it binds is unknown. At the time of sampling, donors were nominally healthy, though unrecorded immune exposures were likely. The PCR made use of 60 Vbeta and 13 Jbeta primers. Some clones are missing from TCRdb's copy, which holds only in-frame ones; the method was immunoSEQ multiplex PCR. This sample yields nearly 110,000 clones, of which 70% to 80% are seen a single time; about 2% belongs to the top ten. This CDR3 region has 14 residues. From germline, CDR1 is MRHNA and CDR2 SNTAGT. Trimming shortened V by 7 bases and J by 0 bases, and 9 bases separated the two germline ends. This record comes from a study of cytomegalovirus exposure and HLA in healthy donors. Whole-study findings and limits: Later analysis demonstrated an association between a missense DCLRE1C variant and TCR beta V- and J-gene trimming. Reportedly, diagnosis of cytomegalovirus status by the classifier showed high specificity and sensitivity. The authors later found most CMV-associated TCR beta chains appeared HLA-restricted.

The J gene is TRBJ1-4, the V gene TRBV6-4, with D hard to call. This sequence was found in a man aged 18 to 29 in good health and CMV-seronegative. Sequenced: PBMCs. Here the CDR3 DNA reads TGTGCCAGCAATCTCGGTGCAACTAATGAAAAACTGTTTTTT. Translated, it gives CASNLGATNEKLFF.